The 5 T cell receptor beta chains below all came from one sample that was sequenced in a study of blood T cell repertoires in COVID-19. Method: immunoSEQ multiplex PCR; TCRdb's copy keeps in-frame clones and lacks some. The sample includes some 170,000 clones, roughly 87% seen only once; the top ten take more than 1.5%. Sample: peripheral blood. These receptors were collected from a woman aged 50 to 65 with acute or convalescent COVID-19.

This clone has a single count. CDR3 coding DNA: TGTGCCAGCAGCCCCGCGGGCCCCTACGAGCAGTACTTC. It encodes CASSPAGPYEQYF. This sequence joins TRBV9 and TRBJ2-7; TRBD2 might be the D (5 bases). Germline assignment: CDR1 SGDLS and CDR2 YYNGEE. The V gene lost 4 bases and the J gene lost 2 bases, with 10 bases spanning the gap. The CDR3 is 13 residues long. The variable domain in full, completed from reference TRBV9 and TRBJ2-7, reads DSGVTQTPKHLITATGQRVTLRCSPRSGDLSVYWYQQSLDQGLQFLIQYYNGEERAKGNILERFSAQQFPDLHSELNLSSLELGDSALYFCASSPAGPYEQYFGPGTRLTVT.

CDR3 in amino acids: CASSQRAREDSPLHF. The CDR3 DNA follows: TGTGCCAGCTCCCAGAGGGCCCGGGAGGATTCACCCCTCCACTTT. The chain employs TRBV18 and TRBJ1-6; D not certain. The CDR3 extends over 15 amino acids. The germline V gene encodes CDR1 KGHSH and CDR2 LQKENI. V gave up 6 bases and J gave up 8 bases, with 17 bases separating them.

The chain couples TRBV3-1 (or the pseudogene TRBV3-2) to TRBJ2-3; no reliable D call. The germline V gene encodes CDR1 LGHDT and CDR2 YNNKEL (reference sequence). The CDR3 is 13 amino acids. V lost 4 bases and J 2 bases, leaving 7 bases between the germline ends. CDR3 coding DNA: TGTGCCAGCAGCCCCCAGGCCACAGATACGCAGTATTTT. This gives the protein CASSPQATDTQYF.

The chain has TRBV15 and TRBJ2-3; 12 positions agree with TRBD1. V shed 4 bases and J 0 bases; nucleotides not matched to a gene: 8. Looked up from germline, CDR1 is LNHNV and CDR2 is YYDKDF (reference sequence). The CDR3 extends over 18 amino acids. CDR3 loop: CATSTGQGAMTSTDTQYF. In DNA, the CDR3 is TGTGCCACCAGCACGGGACAGGGGGCGATGACTAGCACAGATACGCAGTATTTT.

This chain joins TRBV5-1 and TRBJ2-7, with 8 bases identical to TRBD1. The CDR3 is made up of 12 amino acids. The germline V gene encodes CDR1 SGHRS and CDR2 YFSETQ. Unmatched junction bases numbered 6, after V lost 4 bases and J lost 9 bases. CDR3 amino acids: CASSPDRAGQYF. The CDR3 bases are TGCGCCAGCAGCCCGGACAGGGCGGGGCAGTACTTC.